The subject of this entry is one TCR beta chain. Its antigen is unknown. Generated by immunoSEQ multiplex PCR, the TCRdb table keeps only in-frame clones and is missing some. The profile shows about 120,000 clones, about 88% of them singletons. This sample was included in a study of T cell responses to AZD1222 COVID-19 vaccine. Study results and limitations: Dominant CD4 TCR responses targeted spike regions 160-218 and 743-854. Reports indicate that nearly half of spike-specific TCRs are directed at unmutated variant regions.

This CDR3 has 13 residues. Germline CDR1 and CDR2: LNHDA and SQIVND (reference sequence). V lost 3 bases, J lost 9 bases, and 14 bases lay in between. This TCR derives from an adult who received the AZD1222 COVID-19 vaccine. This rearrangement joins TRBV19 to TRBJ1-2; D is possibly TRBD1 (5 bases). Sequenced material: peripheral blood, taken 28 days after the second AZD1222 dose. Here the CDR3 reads CASSISERGRYTF. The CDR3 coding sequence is TGTGCCAGTAGTATTAGCGAGAGGGGCCGCTACACCTTC. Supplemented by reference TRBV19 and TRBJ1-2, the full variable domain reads DGGITQSPKYLFRKEGQNVTLSCEQNLNHDAMYWYRQDPGQGLRLIYYSQIVNDFQKGDIAEGYSVSREKKESFPLTVTSAQKNPTAFYLCASSISERGRYTFGSGTRLTVV.